The sample holds a few counts of the clone carrying this T cell receptor (beta chain). Its antigen is still unknown. This specimen belongs to a study of glioma-infiltrating T cells after dendritic cell vaccination. Study context: Dendritic cells derived from monocytes and pulsed with autologous tumor lysate formed the vaccine.

The primer mix had 60 V beta and 13 J beta primers. The protocol was immunoSEQ multiplex PCR, while the TCRdb copy is restricted to in-frame clones and leaves out a portion. Of roughly 96,000 clones listed, about 80% are singletons. Trimming pared 5 bases from V and 2 bases from J, leaving 8 bases between. Germline V gives CDR1 MNHNY, CDR2 SVGAGI (reference sequence). This CDR3 spans 13 amino acids. PBMC were collected before vaccination, two weeks after the third vaccination, and at progression. Study conclusions and caveats: TCR clonality showed no direct relationship with survival.

V gene TRBV6-6 combines with J gene TRBJ2-3; D is possibly TRBD1 (6 bases). The TCR was taken from a human donor with glioblastoma. The sequences come from blood, collected before dendritic cell vaccination. CDR3 loop: CASSGQSTDTQYF. As DNA, the CDR3 is TGTGCCAGCAGTGGACAGTCCACAGATACGCAGTATTTT.